A selection of T cell receptor beta chains follows, all from one sample in a study of blood T cell repertoires in COVID-19. TCRdb's copy holds only in-frame clones and misses some; the assay was immunoSEQ multiplex PCR. The sample lists about 280,000 clones, approximately 90% occurring once. The source material was PBMCs or T cells enriched from blood (not recorded which). These receptors all stem from a man between 40 and 49 years old who had been exposed to COVID-19. The CDR3 runs from the conserved cysteine through the conserved F or W. A D gene is named only where the DNA matches it firmly. Size is stated for part of the rows, as once, few or many counts, or as a class when the clone is expanded.

v_call	d_call	j_call	clone_size	cdr3_nt	cdr3_aa
TRBV19	TRBD1	TRBJ2-1	once	TGTGCCAGTAGTATTTTACAGGGGCAATACAATGAGCAGTTCTTC	CASSILQGQYNEQFF
TRBV9	.	TRBJ2-2	.	TGTGCCAGCAGCGTAGGGACTCTAAACACCGGGGAGCTGTTTTTT	CASSVGTLNTGELFF
TRBV5-4	TRBD2	TRBJ2-3	.	TGTGCCAGCAGCTCCGGGACTAGCGGAAGCACAGATACGCAGTATTTT	CASSSGTSGSTDTQYF
TRBV23-1	TRBD1	TRBJ1-5	.	TGCGCCAGCAGTCAAACGACAACAGGGGAACCTAGCAATCAGCCCCAGCATTTT	CASSQTTTGEPSNQPQHF
TRBV7-2	.	TRBJ2-1	.	TGTGCCAGCAGCTTAACACTGGAGCCCACTCCGTACAATGAGCAGTTCTTC	CASSLTLEPTPYNEQFF
TRBV27	.	TRBJ1-5	.	TGTGCCAGCAGTTCCAAGCCCACAGGGTTCCAGCCCCAGCATTTT	CASSSKPTGFQPQHF
TRBV7-9	TRBD1	TRBJ2-1	.	TGTGCCAGCAGCTCCACCGGGACAGGGGAATACGAGCAGTTCTTC	CASSSTGTGEYEQFF
TRBV5-1	.	TRBJ1-1	.	TGCGCCAGCAGCGAGAACAGGGTTAACACTGAAGCTTTCTTT	CASSENRVNTEAFF
TRBV15	.	TRBJ1-2	.	TGTGCCACCAGCAGAGATCGCGGGACGCTATACGATGGCTACACCTTC	CATSRDRGTLYDGYTF
TRBV11-1	.	TRBJ1-1	.	TGTGCCAGCAGCCCCGGGGGGTCCGATACTGAAGCTTTCTTT	CASSPGGSDTEAFF
TRBV4-3	TRBD2	TRBJ2-1	.	TGCGCCAGCAGCCAAGATTTATCCGGGACTAGCGGGAGAGTCAATGAGCAGTTCTTC	CASSQDLSGTSGRVNEQFF
TRBV6-5	.	TRBJ2-7	.	TGTGCCAGCAGGGACTCCAGCTCCTACGAGCAGTACTTC	CASRDSSSYEQYF
TRBV19	.	TRBJ2-7	.	TGTGCCAGTAGTTTCCGTGACGAGCAGTACTTC	CASSFRDEQYF
TRBV3-1/TRBV3-2	.	TRBJ2-3	.	TGTGCCAGCAGCGTCGTCTCAGATACGCAGTATTTT	CASSVVSDTQYF
TRBV4-1	.	TRBJ1-5	.	TGCGCCAGCAGCCAAGCACGGGAGAGCAATCAGCCCCAGCATTTT	CASSQARESNQPQHF
TRBV3-1/TRBV3-2	.	TRBJ1-2	.	TGTGCCAGCAGCCCCTTGGGGCGAGTTAACTATGGCTACACCTTC	CASSPLGRVNYGYTF
TRBV27	.	TRBJ1-2	.	TGTGCCAGCAGTTTAAATGGTGGGGCAGAATATGGCTACACCTTC	CASSLNGGAEYGYTF
TRBV3-1/TRBV3-2	.	TRBJ2-5	.	TGTGCCAGCAGCCCGTCTCCCGGCCGGGACTCCCAAGAGACCCAGTACTTC	CASSPSPGRDSQETQYF
TRBV19	.	TRBJ2-1	.	TGTGCCAGTACCAGCTTGCGAGGAAGCTCCTACAATGAGCAGTTCTTC	CASTSLRGSSYNEQFF
TRBV30	.	TRBJ2-3	once	TGTGCCTGGACTCGAGCCCAAGATACGCAGTATTTT	CAWTRAQDTQYF
TRBV11-2	TRBD1	TRBJ1-2	.	TGTGCCAGCAGCTTTTCGACAGGGGACTATGGCTACACCTTC	CASSFSTGDYGYTF
TRBV4-2	.	TRBJ2-3	.	TGTGCCAGCAGCCAAGACGGGAGTGGAACAGATACGCAGTATTTT	CASSQDGSGTDTQYF
TRBV7-9	.	TRBJ1-1	.	TGTGCCAGCAGCCTGGACATTTCTGAAGCTTTCTTT	CASSLDISEAFF
TRBV7-2	TRBD1	TRBJ2-7	.	TGTGCCAGCAGCTTAATGGGACAGGGATCCAACGAGCAGTACTTC	CASSLMGQGSNEQYF
TRBV19	TRBD1	TRBJ2-7	.	TGTGCCAGTAGTATACTCATACAGGGGGGAGGCTACGAGCAGTACTTC	CASSILIQGGGYEQYF
TRBV27	TRBD1	TRBJ1-2	once	TGTGCCAGCAGTCCCAGGGGGGCAGGTTATGGCTACACCTTC	CASSPRGAGYGYTF
TRBV6-5	.	TRBJ2-7	once	TGTGCCAGCATTTCAGGGGAAACGGGCGAGCAGTACTTC	CASISGETGEQYF
TRBV11-2	.	TRBJ1-5	.	TGTGCCAGCAGCTTACCAAAAGACAGTCTTAGCAATCAGCCCCAGCATTTT	CASSLPKDSLSNQPQHF
TRBV19	.	TRBJ2-3	.	TGTGCCAGTAGTCTTATACTATTCACAGATACGCAGTATTTT	CASSLILFTDTQYF
TRBV3-1/TRBV3-2	.	TRBJ2-7	.	TGTGCCAGCAGCCAACTAAACTACGAGCAGTACTTC	CASSQLNYEQYF
TRBV7-2	TRBD2	TRBJ2-1	.	TGTGCCAGCAGCTCCACACTAGCGGTAGGCTACAATGAGCAGTTCTTC	CASSSTLAVGYNEQFF
TRBV5-5	.	TRBJ2-7	.	TGTGCCAGCAGCGGTCCCGGGTTCGAGCAGTACTTC	CASSGPGFEQYF
TRBV28	TRBD1	TRBJ1-2	.	TGTGCCAGCAGCCTGGGAGGGACAGGGGGCCAAGCAGGCTACACCTTC	CASSLGGTGGQAGYTF
TRBV24-1	.	TRBJ2-7	.	TGTGCCACCAGTGACCCAACAGGGGGGGGCTACGAGCAGTACTTC	CATSDPTGGGYEQYF
TRBV27	TRBD2	TRBJ2-1	.	TGTGCCAGCAGTTTTTCTCCGACTAGCCCCAATGAGCAGTTCTTC	CASSFSPTSPNEQFF
TRBV28	.	TRBJ2-1	.	TGTGCCAGCAGTTTATTAAGAGCCTCCGAGACTCCACACTACAATGAGCAGTTCTTC	CASSLLRASETPHYNEQFF
TRBV6-5	.	TRBJ2-7	once	TGTGCCAGCAGTTACCACCAGACCTACGAGCAGTACTTC	CASSYHQTYEQYF
TRBV4-3	.	TRBJ1-1	.	TGCGCCAGCAGCCATCTGACTTCCTCGAACACTGAAGCTTTCTTT	CASSHLTSSNTEAFF
TRBV9	.	TRBJ1-4	.	TGTGCCAGCAGCGTAGGGCCAACTAATGAAAAACTGTTTTTT	CASSVGPTNEKLFF
TRBV27	TRBD1	TRBJ2-7	.	TGTGCCAGCAGTTTATTCTCCGGGACAGGGGGCTACGAGCAGTACTTC	CASSLFSGTGGYEQYF
TRBV5-1	.	TRBJ1-1	.	TGCGCCAGCAGCTTGGCGGGGATAGTTAACACTGAAGCTTTCTTT	CASSLAGIVNTEAFF
TRBV4-1	.	TRBJ2-3	many	TGCGCCAGCAGCCAAGGGTATAGGGGTCGCACAGATACGCAGTATTTT	CASSQGYRGRTDTQYF
TRBV30	TRBD2	TRBJ2-1	.	TGTGCCTGGAGTGTAAGGCTGTCGGGAGGGTACAATGAGCAGTTCTTC	CAWSVRLSGGYNEQFF
TRBV11-2	.	TRBJ1-6	once	TGTGCCAGCAGCTTATATTCGGAAAAGACAGTTAGCAATTCACCCCTCCACTTT	CASSLYSEKTVSNSPLHF
TRBV28	TRBD2	TRBJ2-3	.	TGTGCCAGCAGTTTACACGCCGGACTAGCGGCTAGCACAGATACGCAGTATTTT	CASSLHAGLAASTDTQYF
TRBV10-2	TRBD1	TRBJ2-4	.	TGCGCCAGCAGTCCGGGACAGGGGGTCCCTCAGTACTTC	CASSPGQGVPQYF
TRBV5-4	.	TRBJ1-3	.	TGTGCCAGCAGCTTGGGTAGATACGGCTCTGGAAACACCATATATTTT	CASSLGRYGSGNTIYF
TRBV9	.	TRBJ1-1	.	TGTGCCAGCAGCGCAACCCCCAATGGGAGGGAGGAAGCTTTCTTT	CASSATPNGREEAFF
TRBV19	.	TRBJ1-1	.	TGTGCCAGTATGGTCATAGCATCTGCTGAAGCTTTCTTT	CASMVIASAEAFF
TRBV3-1/TRBV3-2	TRBD1	TRBJ2-7	.	TGTGCCAGCAGTCAGTACAGGGGATCTTACGAGCAGTACTTC	CASSQYRGSYEQYF
TRBV24-1	TRBD2	TRBJ2-3	.	TGTGCCACAGGGTATCGCGGGAGTGGGACAGATACGCAGTATTTT	CATGYRGSGTDTQYF
TRBV5-6	TRBD1	TRBJ1-1	.	TGTGCCAGCAGCTCCGACAGGGGCACTGAAGCTTTCTTT	CASSSDRGTEAFF
TRBV6-5	.	TRBJ1-5	.	TGTGCCAGCAGGGACAGCCACAATCAGCCCCAGCATTTT	CASRDSHNQPQHF